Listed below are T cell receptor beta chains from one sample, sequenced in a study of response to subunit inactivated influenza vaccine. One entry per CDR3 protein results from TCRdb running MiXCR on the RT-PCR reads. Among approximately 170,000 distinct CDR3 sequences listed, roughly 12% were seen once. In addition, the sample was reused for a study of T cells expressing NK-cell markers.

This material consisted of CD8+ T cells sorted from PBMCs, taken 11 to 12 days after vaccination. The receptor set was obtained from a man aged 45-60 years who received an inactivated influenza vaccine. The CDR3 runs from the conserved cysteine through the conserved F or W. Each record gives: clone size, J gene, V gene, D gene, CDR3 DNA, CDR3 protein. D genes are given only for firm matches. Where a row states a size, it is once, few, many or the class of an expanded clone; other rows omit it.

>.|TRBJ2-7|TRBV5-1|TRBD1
TGCGCCAGCAGCTATGGGACAGCCTACGAGCAGTACTTC
CASSYGTAYEQYF
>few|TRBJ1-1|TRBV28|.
TGTGCCAGCAGTTTTGGTCGGCGGGGTTTCTTT
CASSFGRRGFF
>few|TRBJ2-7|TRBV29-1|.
TGCAGCGTTACCCCAGGGAACTCCTACGAGCAGTACTTC
CSVTPGNSYEQYF
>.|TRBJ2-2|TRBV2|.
TGTGCCAGCAGCCCCACGGGTGGGGACACCGGGGAGCTGTTTTTT
CASSPTGGDTGELFF
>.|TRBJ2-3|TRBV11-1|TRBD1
TGTGCCAGCAGCTCAACGCGGACAGGGTCAATCGAGGGCACAGATACGCAGTATTTT
CASSSTRTGSIEGTDTQYF
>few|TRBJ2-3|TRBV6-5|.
TGTGCCAGCAGTTACGTCGACAGTGGAAATACGCAGTATTTT
CASSYVDSGNTQYF
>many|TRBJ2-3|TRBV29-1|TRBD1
TGCAGCGCCACGGACAGGACTAGCACAGATACGCAGTATTTT
CSATDRTSTDTQYF
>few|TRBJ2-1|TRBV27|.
TGTGCCAGCAGTCCCCGGACCTGGGGTGAGCAGTTCTTC
CASSPRTWGEQFF
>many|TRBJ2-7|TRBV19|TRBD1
TGTGCCAGTGGGACAGGAGAAGCCTACGAGCAGTACTTC
CASGTGEAYEQYF
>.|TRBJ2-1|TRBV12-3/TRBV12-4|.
TGTGCCAGCAGTTTACACGAGCAGTTCTTC
CASSLHEQFF
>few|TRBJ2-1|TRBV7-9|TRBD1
TGTGCCAGCAGCTTAGGCCGACAGGGGGCTGTCAATGAGCAGTTCTTC
CASSLGRQGAVNEQFF
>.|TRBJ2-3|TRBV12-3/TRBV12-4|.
TGTGCCAGCAGTTTAGCGCTTGGGGCCGATACGCAGTATTTT
CASSLALGADTQYF
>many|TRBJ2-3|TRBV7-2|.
TGTGCCACCAGATGTGGGGAGGCCACAGATACGCAGTATTTT
CATRCGEATDTQYF
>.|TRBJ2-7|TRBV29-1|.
TGCAGCGTTTTGAAACTCCGGGACCACAGGAACGAGCAGTACTTC
CSVLKLRDHRNEQYF
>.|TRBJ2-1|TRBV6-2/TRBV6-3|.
TGTGCCAGCAGTTATTTAGTCAATGAGCAGTTCTTC
CASSYLVNEQFF
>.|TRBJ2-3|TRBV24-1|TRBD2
TGTGCCACCAGTGACCCCGGACTAGCGGCAGATACGCAGTATTTT
CATSDPGLAADTQYF
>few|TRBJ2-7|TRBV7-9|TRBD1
TGTGCCAGCACGAGGGACAGCTACGAGCAGTACTTC
CASTRDSYEQYF
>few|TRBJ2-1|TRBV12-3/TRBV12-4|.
TGTGCCAGCAGTATGACCAATGAGCAGTTCTTC
CASSMTNEQFF
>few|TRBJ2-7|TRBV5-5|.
TGTGCCAGCAGCTTGGACAGGGCCCTCTACGAGCAGTACTTC
CASSLDRALYEQYF
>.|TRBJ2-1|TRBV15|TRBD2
TGTGCCACCAGCAGAGCGGGACTAGCCCTCAACAATGAGCAGTTCTTC
CATSRAGLALNNEQFF
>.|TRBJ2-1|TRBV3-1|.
TGTGCCAGCAGCCAAGAGTTATACAATGAGCAGTTCTTC
CASSQELYNEQFF
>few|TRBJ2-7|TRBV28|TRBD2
TGTGCCAGCAGTTCGTTGGAGCGGGGATCCTCCTACGAGCAGTACTTC
CASSSLERGSSYEQYF
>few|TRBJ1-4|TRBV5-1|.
TGCGCCAGCAGCTCATCCCAACGGGATCTCACAACTAATGAAAAACTGTTTTTT
CASSSSQRDLTTNEKLFF
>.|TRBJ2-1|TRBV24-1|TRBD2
TGTGCCACCAGTGACCCGACTAGCGGGCTTCCCTACAATGAGCAGTTCTTC
CATSDPTSGLPYNEQFF
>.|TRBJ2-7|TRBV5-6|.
TGTGCCAGCAGCCCCCTATACTCGGACTCCTACGAGCAGTACTTC
CASSPLYSDSYEQYF
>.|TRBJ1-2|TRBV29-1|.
TGCAGCGTTGAGGTCGGCCAGCCTTATGGCTACACCTTC
CSVEVGQPYGYTF
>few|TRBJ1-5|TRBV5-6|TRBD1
TGTGCCAGCAGCTTGGGACAGGGAAGCAATCAGCCCCAGCATTTT
CASSLGQGSNQPQHF
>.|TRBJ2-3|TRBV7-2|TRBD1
TGTGCCAGCAGCTTTTGGGACAGGGGCAGTTTAGATACGCAGTATTTT
CASSFWDRGSLDTQYF
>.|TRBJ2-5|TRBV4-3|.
TGCGCCAGCAGCCAAGATGGCGGGGCAGAGACCCAGTACTTC
CASSQDGGAETQYF
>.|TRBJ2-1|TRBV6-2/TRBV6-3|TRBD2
TGTGCCAGCAGCCACCCGACTAGCGGGGGGGTCTATGAGCAGTTCTTC
CASSHPTSGGVYEQFF
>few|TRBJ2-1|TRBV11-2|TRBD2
TGTGCCAGCGGGGGGGGCTCCTACAATGAGCAGTTCTTC
CASGGGSYNEQFF
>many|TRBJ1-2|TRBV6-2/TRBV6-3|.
TGTGCCAGCACCAACTCCGGCGGGGGGTATTATGGCTACACCTTC
CASTNSGGGYYGYTF
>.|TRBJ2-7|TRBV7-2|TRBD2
TGTGCCAGCGGGTGGACTAGCTACGAGCAGTACTTC
CASGWTSYEQYF
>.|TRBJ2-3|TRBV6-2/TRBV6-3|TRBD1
TGTGCCAGCAGTTACAGGGACAGGGACGCAGATACGCAGTATTTT
CASSYRDRDADTQYF
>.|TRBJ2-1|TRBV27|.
TGTGCCAGCAGTTCTCTAGCCTTCAATGAGCAGTTCTTC
CASSSLAFNEQFF
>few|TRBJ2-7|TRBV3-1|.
TGTGCCAGCAGCCAAGCTCCAGGGGACGGACCCTACGAGCAGTACTTC
CASSQAPGDGPYEQYF
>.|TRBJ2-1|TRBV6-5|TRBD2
TGTGCCAGCAGTTTCGCGGGGGGCGCAAAGTTGAATGAGCAGTTCTTC
CASSFAGGAKLNEQFF
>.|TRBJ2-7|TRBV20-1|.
TGCAGTGCTAGAGCGTTCGAGGAAGGCTACGAGCAGTACTTC
CSARAFEEGYEQYF
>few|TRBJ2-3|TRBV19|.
TGTGCCAGTAGTATCCAGCTAGCACCGAGCACAGATACGCAGTATTTT
CASSIQLAPSTDTQYF
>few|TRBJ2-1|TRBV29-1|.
TGCAGCGTTGTTCTGGGCCACTACAATGAGCAGTTCTTC
CSVVLGHYNEQFF
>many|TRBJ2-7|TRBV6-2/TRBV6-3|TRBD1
TGTGCCAGCAGCTGGGGACAGTCCTACGAGCAGTACTTC
CASSWGQSYEQYF
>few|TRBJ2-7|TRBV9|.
TGTGCCAGCAGCGGCGACGGTCGAGTATGGGACGAGCAGTACTTC
CASSGDGRVWDEQYF
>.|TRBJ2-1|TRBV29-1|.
TGCAGCGTTGAAGAGCGCCTAGCAGTTGGCAATGAGCAGTTCTTC
CSVEERLAVGNEQFF
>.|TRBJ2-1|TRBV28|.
TGTGCCAGCAGTTTTCGTTCTATTGACGGTGAGCAGTTCTTC
CASSFRSIDGEQFF
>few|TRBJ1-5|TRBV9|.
TGTGCCAGCAGCGTAGGGGGGACGAATCAGCCCCAGCATTTT
CASSVGGTNQPQHF
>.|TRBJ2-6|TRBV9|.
TGTGCCAGCAGCTATTCACAGGGATTTGGGGCCAACGTCCTGACTTTC
CASSYSQGFGANVLTF
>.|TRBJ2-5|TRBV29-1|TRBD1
TGCAGCGTTGAGAGGACAGGGATCCAAGAGACCCAGTACTTC
CSVERTGIQETQYF
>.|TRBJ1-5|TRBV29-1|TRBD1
TGCAGCGTTCCGATTGGGACAGGTGAAAATCAGCCCCAGCATTTT
CSVPIGTGENQPQHF
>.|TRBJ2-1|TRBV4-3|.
TGCGCCAGCAGCCAAGAGAGAGCTGCTGGGAATGAGCAGTTCTTC
CASSQERAAGNEQFF
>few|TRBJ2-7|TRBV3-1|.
TGTGCCAGCAGCCAAGATCATCCTAGCACGGTGTACGAGCAGTACTTC
CASSQDHPSTVYEQYF
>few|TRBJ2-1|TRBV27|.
TGTGCCAGCAGTTTTGGCCCCTGGTACAATGAGCAGTTCTTC
CASSFGPWYNEQFF
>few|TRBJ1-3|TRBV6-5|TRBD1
TGTGCCAGCAGTTACAACCCCGATAGACAGGGTCCAGGAAACACCATATATTTT
CASSYNPDRQGPGNTIYF
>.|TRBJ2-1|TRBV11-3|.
TGTGCCAGCAGCCTCGACACGTACAATGAGCAGTTCTTC
CASSLDTYNEQFF
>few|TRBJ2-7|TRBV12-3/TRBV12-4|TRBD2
TGTGCCAGCAGCCGGACTAGCGGGAGGTTCGACGAGCAGTACTTC
CASSRTSGRFDEQYF
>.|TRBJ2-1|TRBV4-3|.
TGCGCCAGCAGCCAAGGGGCAGGTTCCTACAATGAGCAGTTCTTC
CASSQGAGSYNEQFF
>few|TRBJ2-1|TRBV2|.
TGTGCCAGCACGGGGGAAAGCTCCTACAATGAGCAGTTCTTC
CASTGESSYNEQFF
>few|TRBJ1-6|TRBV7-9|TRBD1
TGTGCCAGCAGCTTACCCGCCAGGACAGGACACAATTCACCCCTCCACTTT
CASSLPARTGHNSPLHF
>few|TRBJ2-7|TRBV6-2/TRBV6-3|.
TGTGCCAGCAGTTACGAGGCAGGCAGGGACGAGCAGTACTTC
CASSYEAGRDEQYF
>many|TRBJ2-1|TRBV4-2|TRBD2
TGTGCCAGCAGCCAATATGTAACTAAGCGGGAGGGGAATGAGCAGTTCTTC
CASSQYVTKREGNEQFF